These 30 T cell receptor beta chains originate from one sample sequenced in a study of molecular identifiers for immune sequencing clone quantification (dated by TCRdb to the late 2010s). Library construction relied on PCR. Sequencing was carried out with a NextSeq 500. Starting from the raw public reads, TCRdb applied fastp trimming at Q25, assembled clones with MiXCR and retained in-frame beta chains. Rows with one shared CDR3 protein collapse into an entry with the most common genes and DNA. The sample table holds about 500,000 distinct CDR3 sequences, of which approximately 25% were seen once. Together, the top ten hold around 0.8% of the sample. The sequenced material came from naive CD8+ T cells from blood, with Jurkat cell RNA spiked in. What this sample's cell subset or site label stands for: FACS-sorted CD8+CD4-CCR7+CD45RA+ naive T cells. All receptors derive from a human donor in good health. Some libraries in this study had Jurkat cell RNA spiked in.

This clonotype was found a few times. The chain has TRBV27 and TRBJ2-7, with 9 bases lining up with TRBD1. This CDR3 has 16 residues. Losses at the gene ends were 5 bases for V and 2 bases for J; bases not matched to a gene: 10. CDR1 MNHEY and CDR2 SMNVEV come from the germline V gene (reference sequence). For the CDR3, the DNA is TGTGCCAGCAGTCTACACAGGGGGCGCGGCCCCTACGAGCAGTACTTC. This codes for CASSLHRGRGPYEQYF.

A word on this clonotype: This may be a read error: a much more frequent sequence differs by one nucleotide. The chain has TRBV25-1 and TRBJ2-7, with D maybe TRBD1 (6 bases). The CDR3 spans 13 residues. Germline CDR1 reads MGHDK; CDR2 reads SYGVNS. In DNA form, the CDR3 reads TGTGCCAGTTCAGGGACAAGAGGGTACGAGCAGCACTTC. Its translation: CASSGTRGYEQHF.

On this clonotype itself: A much larger clone sits a single nucleotide away, making a read error possible. J is TRBJ1-3 and V is TRBV5-3; D is unclear. TRBV5-3 is identified as an open reading frame with a role that is uncertain. This CDR3 comprises 16 residues. Between the trimmed V and J ends, which lost 10 bases and 0 bases, there was a span of 20 bases. In nucleotides, the CDR3 is TGTGCCGGCAGCTTCCTGCACGGCCTCTCTGGAAACACCATATATTTT. This sequence encodes CAGSFLHGLSGNTIYF.

Note on this clonotype: One end of the junction is discordant with germline, which a read error may explain. The rearrangement uses TRBV12-3 or TRBV12-4 and TRBJ2-1, with unresolved D. The CDR3 runs to 15 residues. For the CDR3, the DNA is TGTGCCGGCAGTCTAGAGCCCGACCGCCAGATGAGACCGTTCTTC. It yields the protein CAGSLEPDRQMRPFF.

This clonotype occurred a few times. In DNA, the CDR3 is TGTGCCAGCAGTTACTTCAGGATCCGGGACATCCAAGGGAATCAGCCCCAGCATTTT. Amino acid sequence: CASSYFRIRDIQGNQPQHF. The rearrangement links TRBV6-2 or TRBV6-3 to TRBJ1-5, with a possible D match to TRBD1 (6 bases). The CDR3 consists of 19 residues. V was trimmed by 1 base and J by 4 bases, leaving 23 bases between them. Germline values: CDR1 MNHEY, CDR2 SVGEGT.

This clonotype has at least ten counts. The CDR3 nucleotides read TGTGCCAGCAGTCCCTGGAAGGGGCTGTCTGAAGCTTTCTTT. This encodes CASSPWKGLSEAFF. V usage is TRBV27 and J usage is TRBJ1-1; tentative D call: TRBD1 (5 bases). Trimming removed 5 bases from V and 6 bases from J, with 16 bases in between. CDR1 is MNHEY, CDR2 SMNVEV, per germline (reference sequence). This CDR3 has 14 amino acids.

This clonotype was recorded many times. The V call is TRBV6-5, the J call TRBJ1-1; no reliable D call. This CDR3 spans 14 amino acids. V lost 2 bases to trimming and J lost 1 base, with 8 bases between them. In germline, CDR1 is MNHEY, CDR2 SVGAGI. The DNA of the CDR3 is TGTGCCAGCAGTTACCGGCGAGAGAACACTGAAGCTTTCTTT. It is translated as CASSYRRENTEAFF.

This clonotype was detected only a few times. This chain connects TRBV4-2 to TRBJ2-2; 15 nucleotides agree with TRBD2. This CDR3 is 14 amino acids long. V lost 9 bases to trimming and J lost 6 bases; unmatched junction nucleotides: 2. Germline assignment: CDR1 LGHNA and CDR2 YNFKEQ. This CDR3 is CASGTSGRPGELFF. DNA for the CDR3: TGTGCCAGTGGGACTAGCGGGAGGCCCGGGGAGCTGTTTTTT.

A remark on this clonotype: This sequence may be a read error, since a much larger clone differs from it by one base. This chain links TRBV29-1 with TRBJ2-7, with 8 nucleotides matching TRBD1. This CDR3 has 13 amino acids. Germline CDR1 and CDR2: SQVTM and ANQGSEA. The CDR3 is CRVVDRGGYEQYF. In DNA form, the CDR3 reads TGCAGAGTTGTAGACAGGGGCGGGTACGAGCAGTACTTC.

In its sample, this clonotype was seen a few times. This may stem from a read error, because a much larger clone lies one nucleotide away. This chain joins TRBV29-1 and TRBJ1-1, with D unclear. The CDR3 spans 13 residues. Trimming cost V 7 bases and J 7 bases, with 19 bases left between them. Germline V lookup: CDR1 SQVTM, CDR2 ANQGSEA. The CDR3 region has the DNA TGCAGCGCTGATAGCCGGTCGGGTGATGAAGCTTTCTTT. Translation gives CSADSRSGDEAFF.

The chain couples TRBV15 to TRBJ2-1; 9 nucleotides line up with TRBD1. The J segment lost 5 bases and the V segment lost 2 bases, leaving 7 bases of the junction unmatched. Germline V gene sequence: CDR1 LNHNV, CDR2 YYDKDF (reference sequence). This CDR3 spans 16 amino acids. CDR3 sequence reads: CATSRRTGGTDNEQFF. CDR3 DNA sequence: TGTGCCACCAGCAGACGTACAGGGGGCACAGACAATGAGCAGTTCTTC.

This clonotype has more than one count but fewer than ten. The rearrangement joins TRBV6-2 or TRBV6-3 to TRBJ1-6; D is unresolved. Germline V CDR1 and CDR2: MNHEY, SVGEGT. Trimming shortened V by 0 bases and J by 7 bases, and 13 bases separated the two germline ends. This CDR3 region has 16 residues. CDR3 nucleotide sequence: TGTGCCAGCAGTTACTCGACGGCAGGAAAGAATTCACCCCTCCACTTT. Translation: CASSYSTAGKNSPLHF.

Written as DNA, the CDR3 is TGTGCCAGCAACTATGGGACAGGTAACCCCTACGAGCAGTACTTC. Translation: CASNYGTGNPYEQYF. The chain employs TRBV7-9 and TRBJ2-7, with 8 nucleotides matching TRBD1. Per the germline V gene, CDR1 is SEHNR and CDR2 is FQNEAQ (reference sequence). The CDR3 runs to 15 residues. V shed 7 bases, J shed 2 bases, and the junction held 10 bases outside the gene matches.

This clonotype has more than one count but fewer than ten. The chain uses TRBV2 and TRBJ1-1; 8 bases align to TRBD1. The CDR3 extends over 18 amino acids. Germline trimming cut 4 bases from V and 3 bases from J; bases unmatched to any gene: 16. Germline V lookup: CDR1 SNHLY, CDR2 FYNNEI. The CDR3 spells CASSVNIQGVFSYTEAFF. The CDR3 region has the DNA TGTGCCAGCAGTGTAAATATACAGGGGGTATTTTCTTACACTGAAGCTTTCTTT.

This clonotype was observed a few times. This chain links TRBV6-1 with TRBJ1-1; possibly TRBD1 for D (6 bases). Trimming removed 6 bases from V and 3 bases from J, with 20 bases in between. This CDR3 has 16 residues. The V gene's germline CDR1 is MNHNS and CDR2 SASEGT. CDR3 residues: CASSSLLGAEYTEAFF. CDR3 nucleotides: TGTGCCAGCAGCTCACTGTTGGGGGCTGAGTACACTGAAGCTTTCTTT.

J is TRBJ1-6 and V is TRBV4-1; 7 bases map to TRBD1. The CDR3 spans 16 residues. V lost 0 bases and J lost 6; bases outside the gene matches: 5. The germline V gene has CDR1 MGHRA and CDR2 YSYEKL. For the CDR3, the DNA is TGCGCCAGCAGCCAAGAAGGGGACAGTCTTAATTCACCCCTCCACTTT. Translated: CASSQEGDSLNSPLHF.

V and J are TRBV30 and TRBJ2-2; D is perhaps TRBD1 (5 bases). V dropped 1 base and J dropped 7 bases, with 7 bases sitting between them. Germline V gene lookup returns CDR1 GTSNPN and CDR2 SVGIG (reference sequence). The CDR3 consists of 12 residues. DNA of the CDR3: TGTGCCTGGAGTGCCGACAGCGGGGAGCTGTTTTTT. This encodes CAWSADSGELFF.

This clonotype appeared many times. The chain recombines TRBV9 with TRBJ2-7; TRBD1 matches at 7 bases. The CDR3 consists of 15 residues. V trimming: 3 bases; J trimming: 0 bases; junction bases outside the gene matches: 6. The germline V gene has CDR1 SGDLS and CDR2 YYNGEE. CDR3 coding DNA: TGTGCCAGCAGCGCGACAGGGAGTACCTCCTACGAGCAGTACTTC. Translating it yields CASSATGSTSYEQYF. The variable domain in full, with the rest retrieved from reference TRBV9 and TRBJ2-7, is DSGVTQTPKHLITATGQRVTLRCSPRSGDLSVYWYQQSLDQGLQFLIQYYNGEERAKGNILERFSAQQFPDLHSELNLSSLELGDSALYFCASSATGSTSYEQYFGPGTRLTVT.

This clonotype has more than one count but fewer than ten. The rearrangement links TRBV19 to TRBJ2-1, with D uncertain. V shed 3 bases and J shed 9 bases, with 12 bases lying between them. The CDR3 is made up of 13 amino acids. Germline V gives CDR1 LNHDA, CDR2 SQIVND (reference sequence). The DNA for the CDR3 is TGTGCCAGTAGTATCGACACTCTGGCTGAGCAGTTCTTC. Translating gives CASSIDTLAEQFF.

The chain couples TRBV27 to TRBJ2-7, with 9 bases matching TRBD2. V trimming: 6 bases; J trimming: 6 bases; junction bases outside the gene matches: 12. The CDR3 spans 15 residues. CDR1 and CDR2 from the germline V gene are MNHEY and SMNVEV (reference sequence). CDR3 protein: CASRPRLGRGGEQYF. The CDR3 coding sequence is TGTGCCAGCAGACCACGGTTGGGGCGGGGGGGCGAGCAGTACTTC.

This clonotype was seen at least ten times. The chain employs TRBV7-9 and TRBJ2-7; maybe TRBD1 (5 bases). V was clipped by 0 bases and J by 6 bases, with 12 bases between them. The CDR3 runs to 14 residues. Per germline, CDR1 SEHNR and CDR2 FQNEAQ (reference sequence). The CDR3 sequence is CASSLARQGTEQYF. The CDR3 region has the DNA TGTGCCAGCAGCTTAGCGAGGCAGGGTACCGAGCAGTACTTC.

With regard to this clonotype: A much more abundant neighbour one base away suggests this may be a read error. The chain employs TRBV5-6 and TRBJ2-7, with 9 bases identical to TRBD1. The CDR3 spans 13 residues. CDR1 and CDR2 (germline): SGHDT, YYEEEE. The CDR3 sequence: CASSTGQGYEQCF. The CDR3 DNA reads TGTGCCAGCAGCACCGGACAGGGGTACGAGCAGTGCTTC.

This clonotype occurred a few times. The CDR3 DNA is TGCGCCAGCAGCCCCCCGGTAGCGGCTAGCGGGACCTATACGCAGTATTTT. Translation: CASSPPVAASGTYTQYF. This chain connects TRBV4-1 to TRBJ2-3; 9 bases map to TRBD2. Germline V CDR1 and CDR2: MGHRA, YSYEKL. The CDR3 consists of 17 residues. J was trimmed by 7 bases and V by 4 bases; bases with no gene match: 15.

As to this clonotype: A much larger clone differs from this one at a single base, so this may be a read error. This chain links TRBV28 with TRBJ2-7; D is uncertain. The CDR3 runs to 17 residues. Germline CDR1 reads MDHEN; CDR2 reads SYDVKM. The V end lost 3 bases, the J end lost 0 bases, and 18 bases lay between the germline ends. CDR3 in DNA: TGTGCCAGCAGTTTGGCCCCCCTTGGGCATAGCTCCTACGAGCAGTACTTC. This sequence encodes CASSLAPLGHSSYEQYF.

To note about this clonotype: Because the CDR3's place on the DNA is in doubt, the DNA is left out and the CDR3 is given as listed by TCRdb. The CDR3 sequence: CASSMPVGSGANVLPF. The genes are TRBV19 and TRBJ2-6. Germline CDR1 is LNHDA and CDR2 is SQIVND (reference sequence). The CDR3 sequence runs 16 residues, both termini included.

This clonotype was counted a few times. This chain links TRBV20-1 with TRBJ1-2; 8 bases are shared with TRBD1. The length of the CDR3 is 17 residues. The ends lost 0 bases at V and 3 bases at J; junction bases unmatched: 12. Germline CDR1 and CDR2: DFQATT and SNEGSKA (reference sequence). The CDR3 region has the DNA TGCAGTGCTAGAGAGTCTGAAGGACAGGGTTTTTACTATGGCTACACCTTC. Translation: CSARESEGQGFYYGYTF.

This clonotype was seen only a few times. V gene TRBV19 combines with J gene TRBJ2-1; a possible D gene is TRBD1 (5 bases). Between the trimmed V and J ends, which lost 4 bases and 3 bases, there was a span of 16 bases. This CDR3 is 16 amino acids long. Germline loops: CDR1 LNHDA, CDR2 SQIVND (reference sequence). The CDR3 coding sequence is TGTGCCAGTAGTACGCCAGGGAACCAACACTACAATGAGCAGTTCTTC. Amino acid sequence: CASSTPGNQHYNEQFF.

With regard to this clonotype: The conserved phenylalanine or tryptophan is not found at the CDR3 terminus, so this likely reflects a read error. The rearrangement joins TRBV7-2 to TRBJ2-1; a weak D match, TRBD2 (6 bases). V was clipped by 1 base and J by 10 bases, with 14 bases between them. Germline CDR1 and CDR2: SGHTA and FQGNSA. The CDR3 contains 14 residues. This CDR3 is CASSLVGGRREQFI. The CDR3 region has the DNA TGTGCCAGCAGCTTAGTGGGGGGTCGGCGAGAGCAGTTCATC.

At least ten counts were recorded for this clonotype. The gene calls are TRBV7-2 and TRBJ2-1; no firm D call. Per the germline V gene, CDR1 is SGHTA and CDR2 is FQGNSA. The V gene lost 5 bases and the J gene lost 8 bases, with 10 bases spanning the gap. The CDR3 runs to 12 residues. The CDR3 here is CASSLISDEQFF. DNA for the CDR3: TGTGCCAGCAGCCTGATCTCCGATGAGCAGTTCTTC. Using reference TRBV7-2 and TRBJ2-1 for the parts outside the CDR3, the full variable domain is GAGVSQSPSNKVTEKGKDVELRCDPISGHTALYWYRQSLGQGLEFLIYFQGNSAPDKSGLPSDRFSAERTGGSVSTLTIQRTQQEDSAVYLCASSLISDEQFFGPGTRLTVL.

This clonotype has just a few counts. This chain joins TRBV7-9 and TRBJ2-1; 12 nucleotides match TRBD2. V shed 7 bases, J shed 9 bases, and the junction held 10 bases outside the gene matches. Germline V gives CDR1 SEHNR, CDR2 FQNEAQ (reference sequence). This CDR3 spans 15 amino acids. CDR3 in amino acids: CASTPSSGGAGEQFF. For the CDR3, the DNA is TGTGCCAGCACCCCCTCTAGCGGGGGGGCCGGTGAGCAGTTCTTC.